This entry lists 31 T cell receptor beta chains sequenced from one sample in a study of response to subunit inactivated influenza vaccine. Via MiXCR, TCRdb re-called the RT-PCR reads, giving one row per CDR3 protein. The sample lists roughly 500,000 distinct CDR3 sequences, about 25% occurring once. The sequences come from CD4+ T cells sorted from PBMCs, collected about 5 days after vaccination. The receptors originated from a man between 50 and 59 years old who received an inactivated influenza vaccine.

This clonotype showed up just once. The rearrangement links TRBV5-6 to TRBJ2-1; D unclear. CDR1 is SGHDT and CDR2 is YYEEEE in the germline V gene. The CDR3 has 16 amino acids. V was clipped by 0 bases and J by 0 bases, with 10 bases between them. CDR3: CASSLAVKVSYNEQFF. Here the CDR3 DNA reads TGTGCCAGCAGCTTGGCAGTAAAGGTCTCCTACAATGAGCAGTTCTTC.

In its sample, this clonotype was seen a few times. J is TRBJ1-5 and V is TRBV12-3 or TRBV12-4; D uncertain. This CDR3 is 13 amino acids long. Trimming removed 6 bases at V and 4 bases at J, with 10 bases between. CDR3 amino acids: CASSQTGNQPQHF. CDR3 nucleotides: TGTGCCAGCAGCCAAACGGGGAATCAGCCCCAGCATTTT.

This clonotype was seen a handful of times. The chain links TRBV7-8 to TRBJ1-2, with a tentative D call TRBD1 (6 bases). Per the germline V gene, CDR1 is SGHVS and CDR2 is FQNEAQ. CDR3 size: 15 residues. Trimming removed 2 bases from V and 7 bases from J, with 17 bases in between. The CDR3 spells CASSLRDTQPRGYTF. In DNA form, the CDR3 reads TGTGCCAGCAGCTTACGGGACACCCAACCCCGTGGCTACACCTTC.

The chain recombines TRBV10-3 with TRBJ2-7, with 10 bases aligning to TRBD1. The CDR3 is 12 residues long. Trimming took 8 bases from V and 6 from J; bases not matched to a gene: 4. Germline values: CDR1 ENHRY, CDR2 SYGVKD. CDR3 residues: CAIGQGDTEQYF. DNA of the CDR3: TGTGCCATCGGACAGGGGGACACCGAGCAGTACTTC.

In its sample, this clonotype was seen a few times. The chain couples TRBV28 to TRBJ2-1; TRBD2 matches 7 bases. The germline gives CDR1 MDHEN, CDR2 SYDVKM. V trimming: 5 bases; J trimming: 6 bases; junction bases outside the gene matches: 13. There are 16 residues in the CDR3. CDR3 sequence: CASSPLRAGVANEQFF. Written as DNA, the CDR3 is TGTGCCAGCAGTCCCCTCCGGGCGGGAGTGGCCAATGAGCAGTTCTTC.

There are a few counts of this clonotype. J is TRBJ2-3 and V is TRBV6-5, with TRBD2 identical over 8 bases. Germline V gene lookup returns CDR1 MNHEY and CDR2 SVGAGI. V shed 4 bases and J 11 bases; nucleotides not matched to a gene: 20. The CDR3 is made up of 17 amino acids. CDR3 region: CASSSETSAGYWVEQYF. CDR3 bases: TGTGCCAGCAGTTCCGAGACTAGCGCGGGATACTGGGTTGAGCAGTATTTT.

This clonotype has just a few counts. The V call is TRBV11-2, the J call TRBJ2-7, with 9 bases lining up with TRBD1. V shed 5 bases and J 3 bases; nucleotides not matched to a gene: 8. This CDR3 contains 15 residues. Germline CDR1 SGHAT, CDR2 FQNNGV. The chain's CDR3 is CASSRGPGQGYEQYF. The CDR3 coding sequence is TGTGCCAGCAGCCGGGGGCCGGGACAGGGCTACGAGCAGTACTTC.

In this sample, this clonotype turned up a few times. The CDR3 DNA follows: TGCAGTGCTAGAGATAACTCCAGGACTAGCGGGGAGCAGTACTTC. Amino acids: CSARDNSRTSGEQYF. The V and J genes are TRBV20-1 and TRBJ2-7; 11 positions match TRBD2. This CDR3 is built from 15 residues. The germline gives CDR1 DFQATT, CDR2 SNEGSKA (reference sequence). With 0 bases clipped from V and 7 bases from J, the junction kept 8 bases outside the gene matches.

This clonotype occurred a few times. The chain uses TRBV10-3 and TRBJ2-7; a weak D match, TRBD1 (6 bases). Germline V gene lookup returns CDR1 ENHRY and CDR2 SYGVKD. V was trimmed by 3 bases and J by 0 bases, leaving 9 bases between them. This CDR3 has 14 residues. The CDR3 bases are TGTGCCATCAGTGAACAGGGAAGCTCCTACGAGCAGTACTTC. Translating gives CAISEQGSSYEQYF.

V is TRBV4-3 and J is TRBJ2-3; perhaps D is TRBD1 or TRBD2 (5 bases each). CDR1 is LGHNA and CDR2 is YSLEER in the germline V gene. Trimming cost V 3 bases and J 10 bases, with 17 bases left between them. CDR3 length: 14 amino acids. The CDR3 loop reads CASSQVIGAPAQYF. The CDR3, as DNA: TGCGCCAGCAGCCAGGTCATCGGGGCACCGGCGCAGTATTTT.

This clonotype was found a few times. The CDR3 DNA follows: TGTGCCAGCAGTGGGACTAGCGGGGGGGCCAGGGGTGAGCAGTTCTTC. This translates into CASSGTSGGARGEQFF. This chain connects TRBV6-2 or TRBV6-3 to TRBJ2-1; TRBD2 aligns across 16 bases. Looked up from germline, CDR1 is MNHEY and CDR2 is SVGEGT. The V segment lost 5 bases and the J segment 9 bases; nucleotides outside the gene matches: 7. This CDR3 comprises 16 residues.

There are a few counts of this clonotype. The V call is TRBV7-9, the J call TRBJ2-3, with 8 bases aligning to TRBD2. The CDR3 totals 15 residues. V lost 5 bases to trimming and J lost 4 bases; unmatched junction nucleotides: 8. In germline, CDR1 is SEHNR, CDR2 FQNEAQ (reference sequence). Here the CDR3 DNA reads TGTGCCAGCAGCAACGGACTAGCCGGGGCAGATACGCAGTATTTT. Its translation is CASSNGLAGADTQYF.

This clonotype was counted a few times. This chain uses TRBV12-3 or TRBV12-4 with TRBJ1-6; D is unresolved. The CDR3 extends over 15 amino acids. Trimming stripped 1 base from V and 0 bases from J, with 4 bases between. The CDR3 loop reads CASSLGNSYNSPLHF. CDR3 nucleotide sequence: TGTGCCAGCAGTTTAGGGAACTCCTATAATTCACCCCTCCACTTT.

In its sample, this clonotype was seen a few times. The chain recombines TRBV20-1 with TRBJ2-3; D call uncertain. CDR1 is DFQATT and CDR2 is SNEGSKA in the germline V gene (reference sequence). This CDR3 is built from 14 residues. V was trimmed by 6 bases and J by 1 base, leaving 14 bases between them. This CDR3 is CSACGVWGTDTQYF. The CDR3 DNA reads TGCAGTGCCTGTGGGGTTTGGGGCACAGATACGCAGTATTTT.

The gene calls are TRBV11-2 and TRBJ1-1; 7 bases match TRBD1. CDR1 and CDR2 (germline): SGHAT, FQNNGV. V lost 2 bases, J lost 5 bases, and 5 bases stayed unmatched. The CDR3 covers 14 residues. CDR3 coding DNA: TGTGCCAGCAGCTTAAACCAACAGGGGACTGAAGCTTTCTTT. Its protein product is CASSLNQQGTEAFF.

CDR3 protein: CASSPGDRGTGELFF. CDR3 DNA: TGTGCCAGCAGCCCGGGGGACAGGGGCACCGGGGAGCTGTTTTTT. The genes are TRBV7-3 and TRBJ2-2; TRBD1 aligns across 10 bases. Germline V gene data show CDR1 as SGHTA and CDR2 as FQGTGA. This CDR3 has 15 amino acids. V lost 5 bases, J lost 4 bases, and 4 bases stayed unmatched.

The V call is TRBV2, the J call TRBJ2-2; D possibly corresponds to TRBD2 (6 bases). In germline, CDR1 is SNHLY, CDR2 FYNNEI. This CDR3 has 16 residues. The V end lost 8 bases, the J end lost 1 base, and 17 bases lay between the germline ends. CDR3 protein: CASRARGSLNTGELFF. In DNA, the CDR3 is TGTGCCAGCCGCGCTCGGGGGTCGCTGAACACCGGGGAGCTGTTTTTT.

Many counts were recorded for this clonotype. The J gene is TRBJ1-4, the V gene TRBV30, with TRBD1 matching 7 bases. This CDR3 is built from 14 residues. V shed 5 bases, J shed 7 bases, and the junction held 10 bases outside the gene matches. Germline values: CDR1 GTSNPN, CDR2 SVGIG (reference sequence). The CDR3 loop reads CAWQIRGASEKLFF. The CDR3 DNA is TGTGCCTGGCAGATCAGGGGGGCGAGTGAAAAACTGTTTTTT.

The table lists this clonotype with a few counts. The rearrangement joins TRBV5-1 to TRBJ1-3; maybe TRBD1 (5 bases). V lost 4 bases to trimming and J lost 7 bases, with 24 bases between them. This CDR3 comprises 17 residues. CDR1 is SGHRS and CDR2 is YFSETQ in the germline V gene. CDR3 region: CASSPSTGVGYRNTIYF. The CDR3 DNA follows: TGCGCCAGCAGCCCCAGCACCGGCGTGGGATACAGGAACACCATATATTTT. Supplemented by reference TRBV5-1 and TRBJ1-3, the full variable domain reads KAGVTQTPRYLIKTRGQQVTLSCSPISGHRSVSWYQQTPGQGLQFLFEYFSETQRNKGNFPGRFSGRQFSNSRSEMNVSTLELGDSALYLCASSPSTGVGYRNTIYFGEGSWLTVV.

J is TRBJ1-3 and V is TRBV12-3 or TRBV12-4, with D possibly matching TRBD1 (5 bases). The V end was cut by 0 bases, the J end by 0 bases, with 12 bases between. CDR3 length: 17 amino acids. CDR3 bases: TGTGCCAGCAGTTTAGCGCCGGGACTAACCTCTGGAAACACCATATATTTT. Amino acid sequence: CASSLAPGLTSGNTIYF.

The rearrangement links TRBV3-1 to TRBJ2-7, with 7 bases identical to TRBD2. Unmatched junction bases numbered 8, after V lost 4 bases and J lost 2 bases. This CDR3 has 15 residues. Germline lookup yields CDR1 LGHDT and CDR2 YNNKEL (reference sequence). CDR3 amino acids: CASSLGGDPAYEQYF. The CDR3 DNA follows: TGTGCCAGCAGCCTTGGGGGGGACCCAGCCTACGAGCAGTACTTC.

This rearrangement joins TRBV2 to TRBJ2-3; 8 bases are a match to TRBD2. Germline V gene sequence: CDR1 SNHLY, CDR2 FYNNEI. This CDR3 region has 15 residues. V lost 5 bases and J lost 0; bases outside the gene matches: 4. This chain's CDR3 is CASSSGGGSTDTQYF. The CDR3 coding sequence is TGTGCCAGCAGTTCTGGCGGGGGGAGCACAGATACGCAGTATTTT.

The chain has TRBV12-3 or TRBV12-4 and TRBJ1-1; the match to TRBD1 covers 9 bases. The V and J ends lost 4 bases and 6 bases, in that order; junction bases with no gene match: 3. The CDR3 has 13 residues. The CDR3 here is CASSSRQGAEAFF. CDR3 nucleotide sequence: TGTGCCAGCAGTTCGCGACAGGGGGCTGAAGCTTTCTTT.

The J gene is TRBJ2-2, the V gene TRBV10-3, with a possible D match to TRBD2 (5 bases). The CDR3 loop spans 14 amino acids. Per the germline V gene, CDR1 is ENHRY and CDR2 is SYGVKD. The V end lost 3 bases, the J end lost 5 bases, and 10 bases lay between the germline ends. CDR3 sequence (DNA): TGTGCCATCAGTGATTTAGCGAGGACCGGGGAGCTGTTTTTT. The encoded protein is CAISDLARTGELFF.

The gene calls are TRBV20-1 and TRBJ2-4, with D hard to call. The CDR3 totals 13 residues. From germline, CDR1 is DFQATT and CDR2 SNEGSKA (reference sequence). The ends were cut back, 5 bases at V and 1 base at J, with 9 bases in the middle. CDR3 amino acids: CSAGQGAKNIQYF. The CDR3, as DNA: TGCAGTGCTGGGCAAGGGGCCAAAAACATTCAGTACTTC.

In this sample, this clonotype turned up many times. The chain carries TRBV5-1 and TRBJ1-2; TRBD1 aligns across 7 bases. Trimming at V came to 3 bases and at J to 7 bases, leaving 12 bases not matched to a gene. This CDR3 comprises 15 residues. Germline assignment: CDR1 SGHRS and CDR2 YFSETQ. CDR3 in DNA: TGCGCCAGCAGCTCTGCCTTGGGACAGTTGGCTGGCTACACCTTC. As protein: CASSSALGQLAGYTF.

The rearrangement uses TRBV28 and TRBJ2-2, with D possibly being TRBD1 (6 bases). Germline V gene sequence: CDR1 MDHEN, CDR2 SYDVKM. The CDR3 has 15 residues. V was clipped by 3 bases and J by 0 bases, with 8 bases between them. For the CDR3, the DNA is TGTGCCAGCAGTTTTCAGGGGACGAACACCGGGGAGCTGTTTTTT. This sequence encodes CASSFQGTNTGELFF.

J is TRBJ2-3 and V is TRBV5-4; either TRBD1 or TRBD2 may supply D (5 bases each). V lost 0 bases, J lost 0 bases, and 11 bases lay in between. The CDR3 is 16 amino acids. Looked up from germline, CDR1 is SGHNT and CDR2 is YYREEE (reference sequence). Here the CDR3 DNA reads TGTGCCAGCAGCTTGGGGGGGAGAATCAGCACAGATACGCAGTATTTT. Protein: CASSLGGRISTDTQYF.

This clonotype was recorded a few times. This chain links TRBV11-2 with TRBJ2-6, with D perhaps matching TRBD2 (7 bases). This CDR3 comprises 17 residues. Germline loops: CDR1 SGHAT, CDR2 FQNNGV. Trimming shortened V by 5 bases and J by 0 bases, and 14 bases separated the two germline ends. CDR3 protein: CASSPGGFSSGANVLTF. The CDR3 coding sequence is TGTGCCAGCAGCCCGGGGGGCTTCTCCTCTGGGGCCAACGTCCTGACTTTC.

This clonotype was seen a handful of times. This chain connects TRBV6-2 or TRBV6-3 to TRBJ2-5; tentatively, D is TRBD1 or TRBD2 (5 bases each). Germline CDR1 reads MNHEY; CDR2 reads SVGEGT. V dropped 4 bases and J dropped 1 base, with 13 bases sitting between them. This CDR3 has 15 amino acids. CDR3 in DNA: TGTGCCAGCAGTTCCCCCGTCGGGGCCCAAGAGACCCAGTACTTC. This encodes CASSSPVGAQETQYF.

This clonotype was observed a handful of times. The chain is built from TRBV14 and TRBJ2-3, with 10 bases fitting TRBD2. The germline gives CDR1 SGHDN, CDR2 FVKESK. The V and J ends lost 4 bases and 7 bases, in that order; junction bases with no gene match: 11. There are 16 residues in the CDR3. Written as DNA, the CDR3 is TGTGCCAGCAGCCCCCTAGCGGGAGCGCAGGGGAATACGCAGTATTTT. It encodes CASSPLAGAQGNTQYF. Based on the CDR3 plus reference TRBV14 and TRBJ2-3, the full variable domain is EAGVTQFPSHSVIEKGQTVTLRCDPISGHDNLYWYRRVMGKEIKFLLHFVKESKQDESGMPNNRFLAERTGGTYSTLKVQPAELEDSGVYFCASSPLAGAQGNTQYFGPGTRLTVL.